This is a list of T cell receptor beta chains from one sample in a study of regulatory T cells in long-lasting Graves disease. MiXCR, applied by TCRdb to the multiplex PCR reads, yields one record per CDR3 protein. The sample includes about 360,000 distinct CDR3 sequences, roughly 17% seen only once; the top ten take around 20%. This same sample was also part of a study on T cells in Graves' hyperthyroidism and ophthalmopathy.

Sequenced material: peripheral blood mononuclear cells (PBMCs), taken at new diagnosis, from a patient treated with antithyroid drugs. The receptors shown here come from a woman between 18 and 30 years old with Graves disease. Each CDR3 is given with its conserved first and last residue. A D gene is named only where the DNA matches it firmly. Clone size is shown for a subset of rows, as once, few, many or a class of expanded clone.

j_call,d_call,clone_size,v_call,cdr3_nt,cdr3_aa
TRBJ2-3,TRBD2,many,TRBV9,TGTGCCAGCAGTGAGACTAGCGGGAGGACGGATACGCAGTATTTT,CASSETSGRTDTQYF
TRBJ1-1,.,many,TRBV5-1,TGCGCCAGCAGCTTGGCCACCGGGACTGGGTACACTGAAGCTTTCTTT,CASSLATGTGYTEAFF
TRBJ2-7,.,many,TRBV28,TGTGCCAGCAGTTTATACGACTTAGTCCCCACCTACGAGCAGTACTTC,CASSLYDLVPTYEQYF
TRBJ2-7,TRBD2,many,TRBV5-1,TGCGCCAGCAGTCCCGGGACTAGCGGGAGGACCTACGAGCAGTACTTC,CASSPGTSGRTYEQYF
TRBJ1-4,.,.,TRBV29-1,TGCAGCGTTGGACAGAATGAAAAACTGTTTTTT,CSVGQNEKLFF
TRBJ2-1,TRBD2,many,TRBV7-9,TGTGCCAGCAGCTTAGCCCGGACTAGCGGGACCAGCTCCTACAATGAGCAGTTCTTC,CASSLARTSGTSSYNEQFF
TRBJ2-2,.,many,TRBV4-1,TGCGCCAGCAGCCAAGGCGAGAACACCGGGGAGCTGTTTTTT,CASSQGENTGELFF
TRBJ2-2,.,many,TRBV30,TGTGCCTGGAGCTCCTCAGGGGGGACCGGGGAGCTGTTTTTT,CAWSSSGGTGELFF
TRBJ2-1,.,.,TRBV6-1,TGTGCCAGCAGTGATGGTCACTCCTTTTTTTTTGGCAATGAGCAGTTCTTC,CASSDGHSFFFGNEQFF
TRBJ2-3,.,many,TRBV20-1,TGCAGTGCTAGAGGGTTGGCAGTCACAGATACGCAGTATTTT,CSARGLAVTDTQYF
TRBJ2-7,TRBD1,many,TRBV2,TGTGCCAGCAGTGACGACGGGACAGGGTCCTACGAGCAGTACTTC,CASSDDGTGSYEQYF
TRBJ1-4,.,.,TRBV4-3,TGCGCCAGCAGCCAAGAGGGGGGGCAAGGTGAAAAACTGTTTTTT,CASSQEGGQGEKLFF
TRBJ2-2,.,many,TRBV2,TGTGCCAGCAGCGCCGGACTTACCGGGGAGCTGTTTTTT,CASSAGLTGELFF
TRBJ1-4,.,.,TRBV6-1,TGTGCCAGCAGTGAGCCAGGGGCGCTGTTTTTT,CASSEPGALFF
TRBJ1-1,.,few,TRBV5-5,TGTGCCAGCAGCCCCCCTGGCGCCATGAACACTGAAGCTTTCTTT,CASSPPGAMNTEAFF
TRBJ2-7,.,.,TRBV28,TGTGCCAGCACCCCGAACCCCTACGAGCAGTACTTC,CASTPNPYEQYF
TRBJ2-4,TRBD2,few,TRBV5-4,TGTGCCAGCAGCTTGGTTGGACTAGCGGGGGGCAAAAACATTCAGTACTTC,CASSLVGLAGGKNIQYF
TRBJ2-1,.,many,TRBV11-1,TGTGCCAGCAGCTCCTTGCGAGGCTCCTACAATGAGCAGTTCTTC,CASSSLRGSYNEQFF
TRBJ2-7,TRBD2,many,TRBV2,TGTGCCAGCACCACACTAGCGGTACCCTACGAGCAGTACTTC,CASTTLAVPYEQYF
TRBJ1-6,.,.,TRBV7-2,TGTGCCAGCAGCGAGTGGGGAAGCTATAATTCACCCCTCCACTTT,CASSEWGSYNSPLHF
TRBJ2-2,TRBD1,many,TRBV2,TGTGCCAGACCCAAAGGCGGGACAGGGAACACCGGGGAGCTGTTTTTT,CARPKGGTGNTGELFF
TRBJ2-3,.,many,TRBV11-2,TGTGCCAGCAGCTTAGAGAAGGGTTTCCTTGATACGCAGTATTTT,CASSLEKGFLDTQYF
TRBJ1-5,TRBD1,many,TRBV4-2,TGTGCCAGCAGCCAATGGGACAGGGTAAGCAATCAGCCCCAGCATTTT,CASSQWDRVSNQPQHF
TRBJ2-2,TRBD1,many,TRBV3-1,TGTGCCAGCAGGCAGACAGGGGATTACACCGGGGAGCTGTTTTTT,CASRQTGDYTGELFF
TRBJ2-3,.,few,TRBV10-3,TGTGCCATCAGTGAGATCCAGTACGGCACAGATACGCAGTATTTT,CAISEIQYGTDTQYF
TRBJ2-3,.,.,TRBV4-1,TGCGCCAGCAGCCACTTACGGACCCCAGGCACAAATACGCAGTATTTT,CASSHLRTPGTNTQYF
TRBJ2-5,TRBD1,few,TRBV5-4,TGTGCCAGCAGCACTCGGACAGGGATGTACCAAGAGACCCAGTACTTC,CASSTRTGMYQETQYF
TRBJ1-1,.,few,TRBV16,TGTGCCAGCAGCCAAGGGGGGGCTCCGAGACTGAACACTGAAGCTTTCTTT,CASSQGGAPRLNTEAFF
TRBJ2-7,.,few,TRBV9,TGTGCCAGCAGCGTAGAGGTCGGGGACGAGCAGTACTTC,CASSVEVGDEQYF
TRBJ2-2,.,many,TRBV5-5,TGTGCCAGCAGCGATAAAACCGGGTCAACCACCGGGGAGCTGTTTTTT,CASSDKTGSTTGELFF
TRBJ1-5,.,many,TRBV2,TGTGCCAGCAGTGAGGTCCCTAGGTCGGGTCAGCCCCAGCATTTT,CASSEVPRSGQPQHF
TRBJ1-2,.,many,TRBV3-1,TGTGCCAGCAGCCAAGGGCCCGGGCCGCTCTATGGCTACACCTTC,CASSQGPGPLYGYTF
TRBJ1-4,.,few,TRBV12-3/TRBV12-4,TGTGCCAGCAGTTTAGGAGGGCGTCAGGAAAAACTGTTTTTT,CASSLGGRQEKLFF
TRBJ1-1,.,many,TRBV30,TGTGCCGGAAGACAGGAGAACACTGAAGCTTTCTTT,CAGRQENTEAFF
TRBJ1-1,.,.,TRBV24-1,TGTGCCACCAGTGTGGGGGGGACTGAAGCTTTCTTT,CATSVGGTEAFF
TRBJ1-1,.,few,TRBV16,TGTGCCAGCAGCCAATCCCGCACTGAAGCTTTCTTT,CASSQSRTEAFF
TRBJ1-6,.,few,TRBV28,TGTGCCAGCAGTGTGACAGGCATTAATTCACCCCTCCACTTT,CASSVTGINSPLHF
TRBJ1-1,.,many,TRBV10-3,TGTGCCATCAGTGAGACGATGCGGGACACTGAAGCTTTCTTT,CAISETMRDTEAFF
TRBJ1-6,TRBD1,.,TRBV20-1,TGCAGTGCTAGAGATCCTGACAGGGATACTTCACCCCTCCACTTT,CSARDPDRDTSPLHF
TRBJ2-2,.,many,TRBV11-2,TGTGCCAGCAGCTTGTTGGGTTCCACCGGGGAGCTGTTTTTT,CASSLLGSTGELFF
TRBJ1-1,.,many,TRBV3-1,TGTGCCAGCAGCCAAGGGGATCGGGTGAACACTGAAGCTTTCTTT,CASSQGDRVNTEAFF
TRBJ2-1,TRBD2,many,TRBV24-1,TGTGCCACCAGTGACCCCCTCACTAGCGGGAGGGGGGCCTACAATGAGCAGTTCTTC,CATSDPLTSGRGAYNEQFF
TRBJ2-7,TRBD1,.,TRBV6-1,TGTGCCAGCAGCTCCCCCGCAGGGGGCAGGGGATCCGAGCAGTACTTC,CASSSPAGGRGSEQYF
TRBJ2-7,TRBD2,few,TRBV4-2,TGTGCCAGCAGCGAATTCCTGACTAGCGGGAGCTCCTACGAGCAGTACTTC,CASSEFLTSGSSYEQYF
TRBJ2-7,.,.,TRBV2,TGTGCCAGCAGTAATCTCGAGAGGGGTGTGCAGTACTTC,CASSNLERGVQYF
TRBJ2-2,.,.,TRBV7-9,TGTGCCAGCAGCGACGGACGCAAAGTATATTCCGGGGAGCTGTTTTTT,CASSDGRKVYSGELFF
TRBJ1-2,.,.,TRBV5-4,TGTGCCAGCAGGTCCCTCAGGGGCGTCGGGGGCTACACCTTC,CASRSLRGVGGYTF
TRBJ1-5,.,.,TRBV20-1,TGCAGTGCATCGATCTGGGACACTAACGGTAGCGATCAGCCCCAGCATTTT,CSASIWDTNGSDQPQHF
TRBJ1-4,.,.,TRBV7-9,TGTGCCAGCAGCGAGAAGCGGGTACCAACTAATGAAAAACTGTTTTTT,CASSEKRVPTNEKLFF
TRBJ1-3,.,many,TRBV12-3/TRBV12-4,TGTGCCAGCAGTTTAGAGTACTCTGGAAACACCATATATTTT,CASSLEYSGNTIYF
TRBJ1-6,TRBD1,many,TRBV3-1,TGTGCCAGCAGCCATACAGGGGATAATTCACCCCTCCACTTT,CASSHTGDNSPLHF
TRBJ1-4,.,many,TRBV11-1,TGTGCCAGCAGCTTAAGCGGCAGGACCAATGAAAAACTGTTTTTT,CASSLSGRTNEKLFF
TRBJ1-5,.,few,TRBV6-1,TGTGCCAGCAGCTTAGCCAGGGGAGGAAGCAATCAGCCCCAGCATTTT,CASSLARGGSNQPQHF
TRBJ2-5,.,few,TRBV15,TGTGCCACCAGGAATAAAGAGAGTCAGACCCAGTACTTC,CATRNKESQTQYF
TRBJ1-2,.,many,TRBV28,TGTGCCAGCCGGGGGGCTGGGGACTATGGCTACACCTTC,CASRGAGDYGYTF
TRBJ2-2,.,many,TRBV28,TGTGCCAGCAGTTTAGAATCTGACAGCTTCACCGGGGAGCTGTTTTTT,CASSLESDSFTGELFF
TRBJ2-1,TRBD2,.,TRBV9,TGTGCCAGCAGCGTAGAGCGGGAGGGCCCCGCCGAGCAGTTCTTC,CASSVEREGPAEQFF
TRBJ1-3,.,.,TRBV6-9,TGTGCCAGCAGTTTAGGGTCGGGGTCTGGAAACACCATATATTTT,CASSLGSGSGNTIYF
TRBJ2-5,.,many,TRBV2,TGTGCCAGCCGCTTAGGAGGGGAGACCCAGTACTTC,CASRLGGETQYF
TRBJ2-2,TRBD2,.,TRBV28,TGTGCCAGCAGTTTAGCGGGGGGGCTGGACGGGGAGCTGTTTTTT,CASSLAGGLDGELFF